What follows describes a single T cell receptor (beta chain). The target antigen is unknown. Sequencing was performed with immunoSEQ multiplex PCR; in TCRdb, only in-frame clones are kept and a portion is missing. Of 45,000 to 55,000 clones in the sample, about 81% were seen once. The sample originates from a study of OX40 agonist ivuxolimab in advanced cancers. Study background: One patient with hepatocellular carcinoma and two with cutaneous melanoma, three in all, had partial responses.

Trimming pared 5 bases from V and 0 bases from J, leaving 14 bases between. The CDR3 totals 15 residues. Germline CDR1 and CDR2: MGHRA and YSYEKL. Findings and limits, study-wide: With doses of 0.1 to 3.0 mg/kg, CD4+ and CD8+ blood T cells had undergone clonal expansion by week 6.

The material was CD4+ or CD8+ T cells sorted from blood, obtained in a trial of the OX40 agonist ivuxolimab. V usage is TRBV4-1 and J usage is TRBJ2-7; D is unresolved. The clonotype was recovered from an adult with an advanced solid tumor such as melanoma, head and neck, liver or kidney cancer. The CDR3 loop is CASSWLLVTSYEQYF. As DNA, the CDR3 is TGCGCCAGCAGCTGGCTGCTAGTCACCTCCTACGAGCAGTACTTC.